This TCR beta chain came from a study of cytomegalovirus exposure and HLA in healthy donors (dated by TCRdb to between 2016 and 2019). With regard to the full study: An earlier analysis of several hundred of the donors reported more than 250 Gb of sequence data and roughly 110 million unique TCR beta sequences from 150 million to 200 million T cells. In addition to the first cohort of around 670 subjects, a separate validation cohort of about 120 different subjects was used. The number of donors typed differed by locus, with 629-630 for A, B, C, DRB1 and DQB1, around 500 for DQA1, over 600 for DPA1, and some 470 for DPB1. The study combined high-throughput TCR immunosequencing, statistical association of individual TCRs with disease status, and machine learning to predict cytomegalovirus infection status. A later analysis re-examined previously published TCR beta repertoires from 610 or so donors and added high-resolution HLA genotyping to investigate patterns of TCR occurrence. A later genetic analysis took genome-wide SNP genotypes for about 65% of the 666 donors and used that subset as a discovery cohort. Because of strong linkage in the cohort, roughly five DR-DQ haplotypes were treated as single units for association and clustering. Across under 500 genotyped donors of the cohort, an average of roughly 230,000 unique TCR beta nucleotide sequences per donor were sequenced, and about a sixth of those sequences were non-productive. Every discovery cohort repertoire had been produced on one sequencing platform. Of the 300 to 400 genotyped donors, roughly 85% fell in the genetic ancestry cluster associated with self-reported Caucasian donors. Alongside the repertoire data, information on donor age, sex, ethnicity and CMV serostatus was compiled. Class I and class II HLA loci were covered by the typing at four-digit resolution. An early release covering about 600 HLA-typed donors comprised 250 to 350 gigabases of sequencing data and approximately 80 million unique TCR sequences. Rather than drawing on any new phenotypic data, the later analysis identified candidate immune exposures from TCR beta sequences and the way those sequences occurred across donors. An earlier analysis of roughly 580 of the donors used high-throughput TCR beta sequencing to judge whether each TCR beta V gene segment behaved as functional or pseudogenic. The study used immunosequencing to profile the T cell repertoires of approximately 630 subjects and linked those repertoires to cytomegalovirus serostatus. The aim of the study was to test whether cataloging public T cell receptors could identify signatures of past pathogen exposure. The investigation overall reported the following: This cohort had only TCR beta chains sequenced, and the lack of alpha or paired-chain data limited which features could be detected. Because HLA typing was unavailable for some donors at each locus, only the typed subset was used in association tests. In an earlier analysis of some 500 of the donors, most TCR beta V segments were observed in productive rearrangements about 90% or about 30% of the time, broadly matching IMGT annotations. A further reported finding was that TCR beta sequences accurately predicted the HLA-A and HLA-B alleles for most subjects in the first cohort. Presence/absence analyses assumed roughly uniform sequencing depth across donors, an assumption that may not hold. Most TCR sequences were observed very rarely across donors, whereas some public TCRs were present in many individuals. Compared with the approximately 670-donor mean, donors in an Asian-associated ancestry cluster had fewer N-insertions in productive TCRs, according to a later genetic analysis. A few of the identified cytomegalovirus-associated TCR beta chains were confirmed in vitro to be specific for cytomegalovirus antigens. For the cohort, immune exposure information was limited to CMV serostatus. Seventeen rarely observed V segments, including chromosome 9 orphons, were excluded from the earlier analysis of several hundred of the donors because counts were too low. Some IMGT-functional V segments, including TRBV6-2 and TRBV6-3, could not be told apart with the 87-base-pair reads, so those segments were excluded. Correlated functional status among segregating V segments might reflect linkage disequilibrium, but an unknown experimental factor could not be ruled out. Assigning TCR associations to individual alleles was difficult when HLA alleles, especially DR and DQ, strongly co-occurred. A total of 164 TCR beta chains were listed by the study as associated with cytomegalovirus. In a later analysis, 16,951 TCR beta sequences were associated with specific HLA alleles at a false discovery rate of 0.05. Most CMV-associated TCR beta chains appeared to be HLA-restricted in a later analysis, and the HLA associations seemed to be driven largely by CMV exposure. In a later analysis, several top co-occurrence clusters were reported to appear linked to parvovirus B19, influenza, CMV and Epstein-Barr virus. A later analysis found that HLA-associated TCR beta chains were more clonally expanded and had lower generation probabilities than equally common non-associated chains. The sequencing pipeline was judged likely to have produced a cluster of highly shared sequence variants as a technical artifact. V-gene and J-gene trimming of TCR beta chains was associated with a missense DCLRE1C variant in a later genetic analysis, and the association was replicated in an independent cohort. The authors suggested that the approach could potentially be extended to other disease states and immunological phenotypes. According to a later analysis, TCR association rates differed among HLA loci, with DRB1 alleles showing the most associated TCRs and HLA-C alleles showing the fewest. In both the original and validation cohorts, the classifier was reported to diagnose cytomegalovirus status with high specificity and sensitivity.

Note on this clone: Its recognized antigen is unknown. There are no base qualities to consult, and no much larger clone falls within one base.

Germline trimming amounts to 4 bases on V and 7 bases on J, with 8 as the count of junction bases outside the gene matches. The CDR3 numbers 15 residues from cysteine through phenylalanine. Just the 45-base CDR3 DNA is kept, in frame starting at base 1. The germline V gene specifies SGHAT as CDR1 and FQNNGV as CDR2. The library relied on the immunoSEQ multiplex PCR assay. For the multiplex PCR, a mixture combining 60 forward primers for TCR Vbeta segments and 13 reverse primers for TCR Jbeta segments was used. A multiplex PCR assay on genomic DNA amplified the CDR3 region of rearranged TCR beta genes. On the Illumina HiSeq System, the amplified TCR beta libraries were sequenced as 87-base-pair reads. On the study's bioinformatics: A later analysis tallied around 87 million unique TCR beta chains across the 610 or so repertoires, and approximately 12 million of those chains were shared by two or more donors. A nearest-neighbor algorithm error-corrected the raw reads and collapsed the reads into unique sequences, merging closely related sequences to remove PCR and sequencing errors. Alignment of CDR3 sequences to IMGT reference sequences was used to assign V, D and J gene segments. For a sequence to be retained, at least a six-nucleotide match to both a V gene segment and a J gene segment was required. A rearrangement was called productive if the CDR3 had no stop codons and remained in frame with V and J, and every other rearrangement was called non-productive. Following IMGT convention, CDR3 was defined as the stretch from the second conserved V-encoded cysteine to the conserved J-encoded phenylalanine. Sequences without an unambiguous match to a single V gene segment were excluded from the earlier analysis of 587 of the donors. An earlier analysis of almost 600 of the donors classified V segments as functional when productive rearrangements were above 56.7% and as segregating when the standard deviation between donors was above 5%. A statistical classification framework was built for diagnosing cytomegalovirus status from the catalog of TCR beta chain sequences. In a later analysis, TCR nucleotide sequences were compared against IMGT/GENE-DB human TR gene sequences so that V and J genes could be assigned. In a later analysis, CDR3 sequences and most-parsimonious VDJ recombination scenarios were assigned using the TCRdist pipeline. In a later analysis, each TCR beta chain was defined by its CDR3 amino acid sequence together with its V-gene family, and reads without a unique V-gene family were excluded. To address suspected cross-contamination and a sequencing artifact, a later analysis removed under 600 highly shared, low-generation-probability nucleotide sequences. For each public chain, a later analysis derived a clonal expansion index from normalized ranks of inferred template counts within each repertoire. In a later analysis, generation probabilities were computed with a VDJ recombination model fitted to out-of-frame rearrangements, and the resulting probabilities were checked against IGoR. A later analysis scored TCR-TCR, TCR-HLA and TCR-CMV co-occurrence with hypergeometric tests, applying a repertoire-size bias correction to TCR pairs. False discovery rates were estimated in a later analysis by permuting HLA or CMV assignments 20 times. In a later analysis, co-occurring TCRs were grouped using DBSCAN, and TCRdist sequence similarity was added for clustering within HLA-allele-positive subsets. Co-occurrence clustering excluded repertoires with fewer than 30,000 or more than 120,000 public chains, plus five with anomalous nucleotide sharing. Not all clones reach the TCRdb copy of this immuneACCESS table, which keeps in-frame sequences only. Checked studies attribute under half of the gap to unresolved V genes and leave the rest unexplained. V, J and clone size were drawn from that table, and D and trimming were deduced from the DNA. The sample table records fewer than 75,000 clones; about four fifths of these occur just once. About 4.7% of the sample is in the top ten clones.

The cohort comprised approximately 700 healthy bone marrow donors. All cohort members were sampled while nominally healthy, although unrecorded immune exposures were likely present. The donor tested CMV seronegative and was one of the 352 seronegative cohort members. Each donor provided a peripheral blood sample, and peripheral blood mononuclear cells were used for TCR beta sequencing. Genomic DNA extraction from the blood cell samples was performed with the Qiagen DNeasy Blood Extraction Kit. The sequence joins TRBV11-2 to TRBJ2-2, and TRBD1 matches 8 of the central bases. The source of this sequence is a woman aged 25 to 39 in good health and CMV-seronegative. Sequenced input: PBMCs. The DNA sequence is given as TGTGCCAGCAGCTCTCAGGGGGCAGGCATCGGGGAGCTGTTTTTT. Translated, this gives CASSSQGAGIGELFF.